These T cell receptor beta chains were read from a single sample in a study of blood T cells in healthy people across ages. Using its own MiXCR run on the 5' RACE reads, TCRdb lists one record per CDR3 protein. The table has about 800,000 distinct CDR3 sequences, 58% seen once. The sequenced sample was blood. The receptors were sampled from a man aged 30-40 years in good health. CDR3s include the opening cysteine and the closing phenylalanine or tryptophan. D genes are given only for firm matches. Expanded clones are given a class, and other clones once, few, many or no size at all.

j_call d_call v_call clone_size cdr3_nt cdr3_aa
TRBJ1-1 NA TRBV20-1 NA TGCAGTGCTCTGGACAGGAACACTGAAGCTTTCTTT CSALDRNTEAFF
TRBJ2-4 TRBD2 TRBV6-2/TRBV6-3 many TGTGCCAGCAGCACGCAGGGACTAGTATGGAACATTCAGTACTTC CASSTQGLVWNIQYF
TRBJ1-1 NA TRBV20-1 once TGCAGTGCTAACACCGCCACCGCTTTCTTT CSANTATAFF
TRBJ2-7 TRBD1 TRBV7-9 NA TGTGCCAGCAGCCTGGGGCAGGGGGAAGGCGAGCAGTACTTC CASSLGQGEGEQYF
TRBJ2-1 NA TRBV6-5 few TGTGCCAGCAGTTCCCCCAGCCCCTACAATGAGCAGTTCTTC CASSSPSPYNEQFF
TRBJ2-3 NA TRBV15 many TGTGCCACCAGCAGGGACATTTCTAGCACAGATACGCAGTATTTT CATSRDISSTDTQYF
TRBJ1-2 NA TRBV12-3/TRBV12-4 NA TGTGCCAGCAGTTTTCCCGGACAGACGGGTCTCGGTGGCTACACCTTC CASSFPGQTGLGGYTF
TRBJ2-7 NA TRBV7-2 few TGTGCCAGCAGCTTAGCGGCGCGATCCTACGAGCAGTACTTC CASSLAARSYEQYF
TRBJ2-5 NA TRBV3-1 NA TGTGCCAGCAGCCCCGTTCGGGGGGAGACCCAGTACTTC CASSPVRGETQYF
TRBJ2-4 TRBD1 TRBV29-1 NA TGCAGCGTTGGGAGGACAGGGGCAAACATTCAGTACTTC CSVGRTGANIQYF
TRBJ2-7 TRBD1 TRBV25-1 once TGTGCCAGCAGTCACTCCGGGACAGGGATCGAGCAGTACTTC CASSHSGTGIEQYF
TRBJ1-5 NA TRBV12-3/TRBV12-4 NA TGTGCCAGCAGTTCATATAATCAGCCCCAGCATTTT CASSSYNQPQHF
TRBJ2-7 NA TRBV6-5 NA TGTGCCAGCAGTTCCTCCGGGTCCACCTACTACGAGCAGTACTTC CASSSSGSTYYEQYF
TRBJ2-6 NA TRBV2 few TGTGCCAGCAGACAGACAGATTCTGGGGCCAACGTCCTGACTTTC CASRQTDSGANVLTF
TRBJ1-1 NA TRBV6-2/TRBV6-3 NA TGTGCCAGCACTTCCCCTGCTATGAACACTGAAGCTTTCTTT CASTSPAMNTEAFF
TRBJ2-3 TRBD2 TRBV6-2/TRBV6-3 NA TGTGCCAGCGCCAGCTCCGAGGCGGGAGAGAAAGATACGCAGTATTTT CASASSEAGEKDTQYF